The TCR beta chain under discussion was sequenced for a study of cytomegalovirus exposure and HLA in healthy donors. Every donor was a healthy person donating bone marrow. CDR3 size: 14 residues. The germline V gene has CDR1 MDHEN and CDR2 SYDVKM. V lost 6 bases and J lost 4; bases outside the gene matches: 6. PCR employed 60 Vbeta and 13 Jbeta primers. The repertoire was sequenced with immunoSEQ multiplex PCR; TCRdb's copy has only in-frame clones and lacks some. The data hold roughly 200,000 clones, with approximately 90% observed a single time. This receptor was taken from a woman in her late teens or twenties in good health and CMV-seronegative. Sequencing was done on a sample of PBMCs. The chain has TRBV28 and TRBJ2-7; 10 positions agree with TRBD2. For the CDR3, the DNA is TGTGCCAGCAGGATTAGCGGGAGGTTGTACGAGCAGTACTTC. Its protein product is CASRISGRLYEQYF.